This T cell receptor beta chain originates from a study of CD4 T cells in relation to SARS-CoV-2 and coronaviruses (dated by TCRdb to about 2021). Regarding the research as a whole: The ViraFEST assay cultured PBMCs with antigen for roughly 11 days, then sequenced TCR beta CDR3s to find antigen-specific clonal expansions. An HIV-1 Nef peptide pool or a culture without peptide was used as the negative reference condition. Shared crossreactive spike epitopes were mapped to their HLA restriction using patient-derived lymphoblastoid cell lines. At the level of individual TCR clonotypes, the study measured memory CD4+ T cell crossreactivity between SARS-CoV-2 spike protein and common cold coronavirus spike proteins. Samples from three pre-COVID donors and the naive versus memory experiments were sequenced with the Adaptive Biotechnologies TCR-sequencing kit; other data were Illumina-based. Expansion assays from other donors in the study were sequenced with a different, Illumina-based TCR-beta assay. What the research found in general, with its limitations: Crossreactivity analysis centred on spike protein, so crossreactivity against other viral proteins was not assessed. Because no donor provided both pre-pandemic and post-infection samples, tracing the source of pre-existing responses was limited. Approximately 60% of donors had memory CD4+ clonotypes that crossrecognized SARS-CoV-2 and at least one common cold coronavirus spike. Small numbers of patients and of tested TCRs limited the study. Significantly weaker SARS-CoV-2-driven expansion was shown by crossreactive clones than by monoreactive clones, consistent with antigenic imprinting.

Receptors were amplified or captured by the immunoSEQ multiplex PCR assay. Processing in the source paper ran as follows. Preprocessing removed nonproductive sequences and CDR3s not starting with C, not ending with F or W, or shorter than 7 amino acids. Antigen-specific clonotypes were called with the MANAFEST web app on the basis of expansion relative to the reference and to other culture wells. A clone was considered positive if significant expansion relative to the reference culture was observed in 2 of 3 replicate wells at an FDR below 0.05. To be called positive, a clone also had to show significant expansion compared with every other tandem well and an odds ratio greater than 5. Pairwise Levenshtein distance, computed with the stringdist R package after three terminal residues were trimmed from each end, was used as the measure of CDR3 homology. As stored in TCRdb, this immuneACCESS dataset retains in-frame rearrangements with V and J assigned. A fraction of the clones does not appear; measured against another copy, unresolved V genes explain less than half of the discrepancy, and the remainder lacks a known reason. For V, J and clone size, that table is used; D and trimming come from the DNA. Within this sample are tens of thousands of clones, with approximately 70% of them counted one time only. The top ten clonotypes cover 20% to 25% of the sample.

Looking up the germline V gene (reference sequence) yields CDR1 SGHNT and CDR2 YYREEE. V loses 4 bases at its end and J loses 5 bases; junction bases beyond the gene matches: 13. Counted from cysteine to phenylalanine, this CDR3 has 16 amino acids. Only the CDR3 region is kept as DNA, spanning 48 bases read in frame from base 1. CD4+ T cells from unexposed donors were collected before the COVID-19 pandemic (2011-2018). Following 10 days of culture, the EasySep CD4+ T cell isolation kit was used to isolate CD4+ T cells. As far as cell numbers permitted, CD4+ T cells from unexposed donors were tested for reactivity against SARS-CoV-2 S and N as well as four spike pools from common cold coronaviruses. Each well received approximately 2.2 million PBMCs, cultured in IMDM supplemented with about 5% human AB serum and roughly 10 IU/ml IL-2. Half of the culture medium was replaced with fresh IL-2-containing medium on days 3 and 7. Triplicate replicate wells were generally used for each peptide culture condition. The leukapheresis product for the unexposed donors was obtained through commercial purchase. PBMCs were isolated from leukapheresis product or whole blood by Ficoll-Paque PLUS gradient centrifugation. The PBMCs went either fresh into the expansion assay or into cryopreservation at -140 degrees C. The QIAamp Micro DNA Kit was used to extract genomic DNA from the CD4+ T cells.

A few counts support this clone. The specificity of this receptor is unknown. No base quality information exists; no much larger clone differs at one position. The TCR sequence derives from a human donor in good health. The sequenced sample was CD4+ T cells from PBMCs, cultured in vitro. The rearrangement joined TRBV5-4 to TRBJ2-5; 8 bases in the junction line up with TRBD2. CDR3 loop: CASSQTSATGGETQYF. At the DNA level, the sequence is TGTGCCAGCAGCCAGACTAGCGCGACGGGGGGCGAGACCCAGTACTTC.